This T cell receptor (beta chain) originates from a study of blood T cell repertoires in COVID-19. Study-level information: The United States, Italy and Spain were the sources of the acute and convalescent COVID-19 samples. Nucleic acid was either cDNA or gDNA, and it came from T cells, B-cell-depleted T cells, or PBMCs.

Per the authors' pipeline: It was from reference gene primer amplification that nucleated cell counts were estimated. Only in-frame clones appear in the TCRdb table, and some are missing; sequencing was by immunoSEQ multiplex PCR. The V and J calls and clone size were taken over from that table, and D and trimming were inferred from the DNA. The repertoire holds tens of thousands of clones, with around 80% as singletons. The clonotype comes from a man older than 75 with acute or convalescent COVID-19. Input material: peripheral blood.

The CDR3 nucleotides are TGTGCCAGTAGTTCGGAAGCGGGCCTGACTAATGAAAAACTGTTTTTT. Translation gives CASSSEAGLTNEKLFF. The chain carries TRBV19 and TRBJ1-4; D uncertain. The CDR3 extends over 16 amino acids. Germline lookup yields CDR1 LNHDA and CDR2 SQIVND (reference sequence). Trimming removed 5 bases at V and 2 bases at J, with 15 bases between.